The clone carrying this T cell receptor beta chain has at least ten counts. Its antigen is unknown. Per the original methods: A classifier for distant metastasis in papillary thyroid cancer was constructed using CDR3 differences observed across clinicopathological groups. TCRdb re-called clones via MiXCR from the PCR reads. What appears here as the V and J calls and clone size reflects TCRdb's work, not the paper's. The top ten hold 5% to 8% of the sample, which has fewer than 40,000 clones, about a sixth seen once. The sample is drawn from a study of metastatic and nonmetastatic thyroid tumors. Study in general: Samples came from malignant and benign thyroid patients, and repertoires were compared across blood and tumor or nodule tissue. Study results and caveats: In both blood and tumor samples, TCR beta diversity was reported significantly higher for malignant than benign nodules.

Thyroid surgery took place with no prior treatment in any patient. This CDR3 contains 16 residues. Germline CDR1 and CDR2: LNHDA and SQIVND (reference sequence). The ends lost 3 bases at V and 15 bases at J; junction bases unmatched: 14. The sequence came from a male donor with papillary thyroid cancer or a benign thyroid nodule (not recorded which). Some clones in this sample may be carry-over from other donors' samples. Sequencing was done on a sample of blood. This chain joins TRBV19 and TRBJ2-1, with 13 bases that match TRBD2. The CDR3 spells CASSIPGTSGGADLFF. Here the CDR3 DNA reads TGTGCCAGTAGTATCCCCGGAACTAGCGGGGGGGCCGATCTGTTCTTC.